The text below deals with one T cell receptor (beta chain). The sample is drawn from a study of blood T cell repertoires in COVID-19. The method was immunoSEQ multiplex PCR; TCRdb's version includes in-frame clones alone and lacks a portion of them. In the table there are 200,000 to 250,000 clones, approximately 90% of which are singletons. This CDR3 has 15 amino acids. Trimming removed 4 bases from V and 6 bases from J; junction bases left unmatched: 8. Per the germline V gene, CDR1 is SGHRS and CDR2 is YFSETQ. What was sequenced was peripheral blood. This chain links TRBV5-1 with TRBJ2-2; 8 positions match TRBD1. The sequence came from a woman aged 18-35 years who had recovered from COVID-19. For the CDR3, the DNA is TGCGCCAGCAGCAATGACAGGGGCGGAGCCGGGGAGCTGTTTTTT. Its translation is CASSNDRGGAGELFF.